The present TCR beta chain was sequenced within a study of blood T cell repertoires in COVID-19. As processed by the authors: The assay estimated nucleated cells by amplifying reference gene primers. Some clones are missing from TCRdb's copy, which holds only in-frame ones; the method was immunoSEQ multiplex PCR. Clone size and the V and J calls come from that table; the DNA yielded D and trimming. The table records 110,000 or so clones, more than 70% of them present only once. With 5 bases removed from V and 0 bases from J, the gap between germline ends came to 10 bases. The CDR3 spans 15 residues. In germline, CDR1 is MNHEY, CDR2 SMNVEV (reference sequence).

The specimen sequenced was peripheral blood. The origin of this receptor is a woman between 65 and 79 years old who had recovered from COVID-19. This chain connects TRBV27 to TRBJ1-4; no reliable D call. The CDR3 loop reads CASSTIDATNEKLFF. The CDR3 region has the DNA TGTGCCAGCAGTACCATAGATGCAACTAATGAAAAACTGTTTTTT.